The following is a TCR beta chain sequence with its context. This entry comes from a study of blood T cell repertoires in COVID-19. Study details: The samples span acute and convalescent COVID-19 from the United States, Italy and Spain. Nucleic acid was either cDNA or gDNA, and it came from T cells, B-cell-depleted T cells, or PBMCs.

The CDR3 sequence is 14 residues long. V gave up 4 bases and J gave up 1 base, with 7 bases separating them. Germline V gene data show CDR1 as LGHDT and CDR2 as YNNKEL (reference sequence). Original handling: The authors estimated nucleated cell counts from reference gene primer amplification. Profiling relied on immunoSEQ multiplex PCR, and the TCRdb table lists in-frame clones only, not all of them. V and J calls and clone size are those listed in that table; D and trimming were worked out from the DNA. The data contain fewer than 250,000 clones, around 84% of them singletons. Enrollment of patients from Seattle took place during active infection, with longitudinal follow-up.

V and J are TRBV3-1 (or the pseudogene TRBV3-2) and TRBJ2-2, with D perhaps TRBD1 (6 bases). Sequencing input: peripheral blood. The source of this sequence is a woman older than 75 with COVID-19, enrolled during active disease. In DNA form, the CDR3 reads TGTGCCAGCAGCCCGGGACAGAACACCGGGGAGCTGTTTTTT. Translating it yields CASSPGQNTGELFF.